The 9 T cell receptor beta chains reported below all come from one sample, sequenced in a study of cytomegalovirus exposure and HLA in healthy donors. PCR used 60 Vbeta primers and 13 Jbeta primers. Assay used: immunoSEQ multiplex PCR; TCRdb lists only in-frame clones, some missing. In the table there are some 110,000 clones, about 69% of which are singletons. The sequenced sample consisted of PBMCs. These receptors were collected from a woman under 30 in good health and CMV-seronegative.

V gene TRBV11-2 combines with J gene TRBJ2-2; D not resolved. The germline V and J ends were trimmed by 3 bases and 2 bases, with 7 bases remaining between them. The CDR3 has 14 amino acids. Germline V CDR1 and CDR2: SGHAT, FQNNGV. CDR3 DNA sequence: TGTGCCAGCAGCTTCAGTTCTAACACCGGGGAGCTGTTTTTT. Protein product: CASSFSSNTGELFF.

The genes are TRBV4-1 and TRBJ1-2; D unresolved. The CDR3 is 12 amino acids. The V gene's germline CDR1 is MGHRA and CDR2 YSYEKL. Between the trimmed V and J ends, which lost 1 base and 14 bases, there was a span of 14 bases. The CDR3 here is CASSQGTSIPTF. DNA for the CDR3: TGCGCCAGCAGCCAAGGGACTTCGATTCCAACCTTC.

The CDR3 DNA is TGTGCCGCGAGTGACAGGGGGGTAATGAACACTGAAGCTTTCTTT. As protein: CAASDRGVMNTEAFF. This chain uses TRBV10-3 with TRBJ1-1; 9 nucleotides agree with TRBD1. V lost 11 bases, J lost 0 bases, and 10 bases stayed unmatched. This CDR3 has 15 residues. Germline CDR1 reads ENHRY; CDR2 reads SYGVKD.

This clone was counted a few times. This chain links TRBV6-4 with TRBJ1-5; 8 bases fit TRBD1. Germline lookup yields CDR1 MRHNA and CDR2 SNTAGT. V lost 5 bases to trimming and J lost 0 bases; unmatched junction nucleotides: 6. This CDR3 contains 16 residues. CDR3 region: CASSTWDRSSNQPQHF. The DNA of the CDR3 is TGTGCCAGCAGTACCTGGGACAGGAGTAGCAATCAGCCCCAGCATTTT.

The gene calls are TRBV29-1 and TRBJ1-1; 8 nucleotides line up with TRBD1. Trimming removed 0 bases from V and 1 base from J; junction bases left unmatched: 10. This CDR3 has 17 amino acids. Germline CDR1 is SQVTM and CDR2 is ANQGSEA. Here the CDR3 reads CSVEDGSLGTGNTEAFF. CDR3 DNA: TGCAGCGTTGAAGATGGGTCCTTGGGGACAGGGAACACTGAAGCTTTCTTT.

The chain recombines TRBV19 with TRBJ1-1; 10 nucleotides line up with TRBD1. CDR1 is LNHDA, CDR2 SQIVND, per germline (reference sequence). CDR3 length: 15 residues. Unmatched junction bases numbered 11, after V lost 10 bases and J lost 3 bases. The DNA for the CDR3 is TGTGCCACCGCACCTGAGACAGGGGGCGACACTGAAGCTTTCTTT. It translates to CATAPETGGDTEAFF. The entire variable domain, with the rest obtained from reference TRBV19 and TRBJ1-1, is as follows: DGGITQSPKYLFRKEGQNVTLSCEQNLNHDAMYWYRQDPGQGLRLIYYSQIVNDFQKGDIAEGYSVSREKKESFPLTVTSAQKNPTAFYLCATAPETGGDTEAFFGQGTRLTVV.

This sequence joins TRBV5-4 and TRBJ2-2, with 10 positions matching TRBD2. Looked up from germline, CDR1 is SGHNT and CDR2 is YYREEE (reference sequence). V shed 4 bases and J 5 bases; nucleotides not matched to a gene: 20. CDR3 length equals 20 residues. The CDR3: CASSPGGLAGAPTGTGELFF. CDR3 in DNA: TGTGCCAGCAGCCCCGGAGGGCTAGCGGGGGCCCCGACGGGAACCGGGGAGCTGTTTTTT.

The sample holds a few counts of this clone. The chain links TRBV27 to TRBJ2-6; 7 positions agree with TRBD1. J was trimmed by 6 bases and V by 3 bases; bases with no gene match: 5. There are 15 residues in the CDR3. Per germline, CDR1 MNHEY and CDR2 SMNVEV (reference sequence). The CDR3 loop is CASSFSDRVANVLTF. CDR3 sequence (DNA): TGTGCCAGCAGTTTTAGCGACAGGGTGGCCAACGTCCTGACTTTC.

The V gene is TRBV29-1, the J gene TRBJ2-3; possibly TRBD1 for D (6 bases). The CDR3 sequence is 14 residues long. Trimming pared 2 bases from V and 2 bases from J, leaving 11 bases between. Per the germline V gene, CDR1 is SQVTM and CDR2 is ANQGSEA. CDR3 in DNA: TGCAGCGTTGAATCCGGGACACCCACAGATACGCAGTATTTT. Protein: CSVESGTPTDTQYF.